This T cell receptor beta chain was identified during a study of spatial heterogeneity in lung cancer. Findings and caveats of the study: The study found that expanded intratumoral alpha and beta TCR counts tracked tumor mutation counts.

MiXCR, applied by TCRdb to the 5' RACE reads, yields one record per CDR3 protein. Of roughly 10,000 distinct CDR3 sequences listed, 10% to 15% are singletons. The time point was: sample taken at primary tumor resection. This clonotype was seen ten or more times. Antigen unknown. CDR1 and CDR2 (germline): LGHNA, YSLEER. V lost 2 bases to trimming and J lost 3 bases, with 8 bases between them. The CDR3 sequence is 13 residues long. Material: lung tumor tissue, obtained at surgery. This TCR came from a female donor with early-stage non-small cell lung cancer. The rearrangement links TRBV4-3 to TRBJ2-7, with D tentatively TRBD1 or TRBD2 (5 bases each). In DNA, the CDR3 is TGCGCCAGCAGCCAATGGGACGGCTACGAGCAGTACTTC. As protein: CASSQWDGYEQYF.